A selection of T cell receptor beta chains follows, all from one sample in a study of blood T cells in healthy people across ages. TCRdb independently ran MiXCR on the 5' RACE reads; one entry per CDR3 protein. There are hundreds of thousands of distinct CDR3 sequences in the sample; 29% occur only once, and 17% lies in the top ten. The sequencing input was blood. These TCRs come from an elderly woman in good health. The conserved cysteine and the conserved F or W are not part of the CDR3 here. The order of the fields is V gene, CDR3 protein.

TRBV30,AWASRSSHLH
TRBV3-1,ASSQDLAVNQPQH
TRBV18,ASSPDRAGLAEAF
TRBV6-6,ASSAGTPGEQY
TRBV5-1,ASSWNPITGQTGNTIY
TRBV7-7,ASSLDGDLWETQY
TRBV2,ASSRERVDNQPQH
TRBV11-3,ASSPPDRTPYNEQF
TRBV11-2,ASSLDGDGAVDTQY
TRBV6-6,ASSPGATSGSYEQY
TRBV5-1,ASSYQGDNEQF
TRBV12-3/TRBV12-4,ASSFLQGDYGYT
TRBV27,ASRPLRFPNTGELF
TRBV28,ASSPYRGLFTDTQY
TRBV12-3/TRBV12-4,ASRPSVDTQY
TRBV7-2,ASSTYSPEAPEAF
TRBV11-2,ASRPRWGGNEQF
TRBV3-1,ASSQYPGNEQF
TRBV23-1,ASSQRQGHRTDTQY
TRBV25-1,ASSEWGGGPETQY
TRBV28,ASSRDRPRGYT
TRBV11-2,ASSLGGVGY
TRBV11-3,ASSTSGLAGFTGELF
TRBV7-6,ASSPGQISYNEQY
TRBV12-3/TRBV12-4,ASTPETGTEAF
TRBV2,ASSEASRVGEKLF
TRBV7-9,ASSPGGAGRLGFYEQY
TRBV10-3,AISLPGQPSNYGYT
TRBV7-2,ASSSDYYEQY
TRBV9,ASSSKAGGANVRT
TRBV5-5,ASSPEPANYGYT
TRBV11-3,ASNNGGGELF
TRBV7-7,ASSFSPSDTQY
TRBV6-2/TRBV6-3,ASSLRGGSYNEQF
TRBV6-6,ASSPRLQTSTDTQY
TRBV11-2,ASNRGAIDTQY
TRBV12-3/TRBV12-4,ASSLTRQQGQSYT
TRBV5-1,ASSSGGLLAKNIQY
TRBV7-9,ASSPGDGPINPPQH
TRBV7-2,ASSLVDRGEQY
TRBV7-9,ASSEQGRAF
TRBV18,ASSPGQERSGYT
TRBV7-2,ASSPSGTGFNEQF
TRBV28,ATSSGGLYTEAF
TRBV7-2,ASSPLAGSVPGELF
TRBV12-3/TRBV12-4,ASQGPASEQF
TRBV7-2,ASSLNNGQGLF
TRBV4-2,ASSQEGGPSNQPQH
TRBV12-3/TRBV12-4,ASSFQGGLRNEKLF
TRBV7-9,ASSQGRGPQGETQY
TRBV7-2,ASSPRTSSGNTIY
TRBV29-1,SASGVLDNEQF
TRBV7-6,ASSPQEGPNYGYT
TRBV3-1,ASLLAGTWEQY
TRBV3-1,ASSQGSGAPYTQY